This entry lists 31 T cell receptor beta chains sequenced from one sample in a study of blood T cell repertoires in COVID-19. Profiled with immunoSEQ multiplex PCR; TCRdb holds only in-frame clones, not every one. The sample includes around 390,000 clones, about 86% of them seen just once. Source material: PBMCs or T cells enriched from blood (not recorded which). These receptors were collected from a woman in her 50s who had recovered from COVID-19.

The chain's CDR3 is CASSHRGQRGNQPQHF. CDR3 DNA: TGTGCCAGCAGTCACAGGGGACAAAGAGGCAATCAGCCCCAGCATTTT. The J gene is TRBJ1-5, the V gene TRBV28; 7 positions agree with TRBD1. V lost 5 bases to trimming and J lost 2 bases; unmatched junction nucleotides: 9. This CDR3 is 16 amino acids long. Germline V gene sequence: CDR1 MDHEN, CDR2 SYDVKM.

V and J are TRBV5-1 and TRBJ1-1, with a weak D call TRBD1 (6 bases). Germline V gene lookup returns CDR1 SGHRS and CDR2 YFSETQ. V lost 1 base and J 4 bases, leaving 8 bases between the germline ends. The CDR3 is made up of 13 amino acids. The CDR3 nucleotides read TGCGCCAGCAGCTTGAGGGGGACCACTGAAGCTTTCTTT. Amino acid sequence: CASSLRGTTEAFF.

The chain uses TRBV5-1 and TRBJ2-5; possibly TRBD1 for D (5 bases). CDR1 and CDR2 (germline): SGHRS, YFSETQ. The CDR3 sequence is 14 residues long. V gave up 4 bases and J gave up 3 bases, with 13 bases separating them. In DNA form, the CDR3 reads TGCGCCAGCAGCCCCTCGACAGCGAAAGAGACCCAGTACTTC. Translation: CASSPSTAKETQYF.

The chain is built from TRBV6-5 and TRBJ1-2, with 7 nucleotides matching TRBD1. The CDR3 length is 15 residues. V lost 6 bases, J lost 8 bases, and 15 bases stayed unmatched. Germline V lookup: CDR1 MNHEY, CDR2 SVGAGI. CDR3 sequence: CASRVLGTDFGGYTF. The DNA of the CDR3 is TGTGCCAGCAGGGTACTGGGGACAGACTTCGGGGGCTACACCTTC.

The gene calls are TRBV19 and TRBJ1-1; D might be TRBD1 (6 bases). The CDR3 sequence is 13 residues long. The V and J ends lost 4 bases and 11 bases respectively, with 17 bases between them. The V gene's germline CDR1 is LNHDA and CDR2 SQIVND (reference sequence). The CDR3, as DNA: TGTGCCAGTAGTACCCGAGGGGGTCTAAAGGCTTTCTTT. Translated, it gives CASSTRGGLKAFF.

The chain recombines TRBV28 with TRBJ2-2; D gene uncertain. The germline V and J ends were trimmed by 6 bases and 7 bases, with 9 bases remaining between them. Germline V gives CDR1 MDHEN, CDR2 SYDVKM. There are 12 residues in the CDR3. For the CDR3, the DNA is TGTGCCAGCAGGGTCGCGGTCGGGGAGCTGTTTTTT. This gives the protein CASRVAVGELFF.

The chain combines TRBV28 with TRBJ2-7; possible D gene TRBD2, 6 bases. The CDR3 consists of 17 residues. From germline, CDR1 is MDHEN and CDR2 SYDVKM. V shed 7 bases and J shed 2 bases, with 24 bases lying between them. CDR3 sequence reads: CASKPPLVLAAAYEQYF. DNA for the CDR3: TGTGCCAGCAAACCCCCCCTGGTCTTAGCGGCGGCCTACGAGCAGTACTTC.

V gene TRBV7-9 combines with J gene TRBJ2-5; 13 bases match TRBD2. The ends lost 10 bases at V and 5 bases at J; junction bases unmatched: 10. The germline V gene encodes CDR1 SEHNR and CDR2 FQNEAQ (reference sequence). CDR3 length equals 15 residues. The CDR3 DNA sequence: TGTGCCATTCGGACTAGCGGGGGCGAGGGGGAGACCCAGTACTTC. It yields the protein CAIRTSGGEGETQYF.

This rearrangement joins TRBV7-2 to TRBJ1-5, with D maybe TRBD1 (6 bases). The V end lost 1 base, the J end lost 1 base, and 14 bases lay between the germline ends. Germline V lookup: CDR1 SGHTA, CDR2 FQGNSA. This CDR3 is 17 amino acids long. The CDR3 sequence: CASSLGLIQGSNQPQHF. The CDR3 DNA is TGTGCCAGCAGCTTAGGACTGATACAGGGCAGCAATCAGCCCCAGCATTTT.

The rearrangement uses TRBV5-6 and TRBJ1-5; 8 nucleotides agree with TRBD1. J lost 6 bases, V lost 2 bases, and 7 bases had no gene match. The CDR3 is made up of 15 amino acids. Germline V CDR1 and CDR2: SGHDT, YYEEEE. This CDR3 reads CASSFRAGGRQPQHF. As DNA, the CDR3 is TGTGCCAGCAGCTTTCGGGCAGGGGGCCGTCAGCCCCAGCATTTT.

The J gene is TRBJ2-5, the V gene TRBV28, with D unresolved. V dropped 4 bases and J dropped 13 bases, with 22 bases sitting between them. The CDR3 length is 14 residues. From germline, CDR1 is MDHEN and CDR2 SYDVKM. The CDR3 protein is CASSSLPSAPSGYF. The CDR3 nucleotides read TGTGCCAGCAGTTCTCTTCCCTCGGCGCCCTCGGGGTACTTC.

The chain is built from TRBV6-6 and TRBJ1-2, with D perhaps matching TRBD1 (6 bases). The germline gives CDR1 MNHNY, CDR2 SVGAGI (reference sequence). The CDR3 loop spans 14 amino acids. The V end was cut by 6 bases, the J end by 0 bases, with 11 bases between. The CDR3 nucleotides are TGTGCCAGCAGCCGGACAGCCTCTAACTATGGCTACACCTTC. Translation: CASSRTASNYGYTF.

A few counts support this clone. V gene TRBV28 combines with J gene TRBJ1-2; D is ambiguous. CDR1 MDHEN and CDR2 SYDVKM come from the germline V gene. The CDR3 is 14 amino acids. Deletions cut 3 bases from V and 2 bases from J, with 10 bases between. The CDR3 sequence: CASSFAEGNYGYTF. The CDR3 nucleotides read TGTGCCAGCAGTTTTGCGGAAGGCAACTATGGCTACACCTTC.

CDR3 nucleotide sequence: TGTGCCAGCAGCTCAGGGACAGGGGGCGCGCCGGGCACTGAAGCTTTCTTT. It codes for CASSSGTGGAPGTEAFF. The chain combines TRBV7-9 with TRBJ1-1; 12 bases map to TRBD1. CDR1 is SEHNR and CDR2 is FQNEAQ in the germline V gene (reference sequence). J lost 4 bases, V lost 4 bases, and 10 bases had no gene match. The CDR3 runs 17 residues.

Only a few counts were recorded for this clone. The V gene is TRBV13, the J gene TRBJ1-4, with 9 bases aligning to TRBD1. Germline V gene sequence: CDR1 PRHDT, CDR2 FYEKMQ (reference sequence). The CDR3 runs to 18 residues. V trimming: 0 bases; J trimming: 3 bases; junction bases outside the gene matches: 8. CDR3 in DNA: TGTGCCAGCAGCTTAGGGTCGGGACAGGGTGGACCTAATGAAAAACTGTTTTTT. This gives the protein CASSLGSGQGGPNEKLFF.

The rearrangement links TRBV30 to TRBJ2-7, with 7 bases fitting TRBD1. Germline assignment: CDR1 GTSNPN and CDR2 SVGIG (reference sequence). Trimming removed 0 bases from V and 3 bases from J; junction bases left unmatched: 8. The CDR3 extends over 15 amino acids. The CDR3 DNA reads TGTGCCTGGAGTGTATCCGGGACAGTGGTCTACGAGCAGTACTTC. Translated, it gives CAWSVSGTVVYEQYF.

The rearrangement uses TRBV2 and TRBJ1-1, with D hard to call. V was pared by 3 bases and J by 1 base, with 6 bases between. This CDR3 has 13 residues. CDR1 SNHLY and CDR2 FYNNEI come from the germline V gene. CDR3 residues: CASSERQNTEAFF. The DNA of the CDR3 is TGTGCCAGCAGTGAGAGGCAGAACACTGAAGCTTTCTTT.

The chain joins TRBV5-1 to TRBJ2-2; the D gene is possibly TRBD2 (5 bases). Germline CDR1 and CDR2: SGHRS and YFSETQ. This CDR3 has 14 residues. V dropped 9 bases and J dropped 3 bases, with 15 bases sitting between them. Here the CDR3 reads CATRWMRDTGELFF. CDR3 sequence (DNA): TGCGCCACCCGGTGGATGAGGGACACCGGGGAGCTGTTTTTT.

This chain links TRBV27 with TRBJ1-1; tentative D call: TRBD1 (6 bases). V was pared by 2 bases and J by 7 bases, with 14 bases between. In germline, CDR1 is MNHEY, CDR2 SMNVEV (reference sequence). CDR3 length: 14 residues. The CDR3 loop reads CASSLLLGANEAFF. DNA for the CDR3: TGTGCCAGCAGTTTACTTTTGGGGGCCAATGAAGCTTTCTTT.

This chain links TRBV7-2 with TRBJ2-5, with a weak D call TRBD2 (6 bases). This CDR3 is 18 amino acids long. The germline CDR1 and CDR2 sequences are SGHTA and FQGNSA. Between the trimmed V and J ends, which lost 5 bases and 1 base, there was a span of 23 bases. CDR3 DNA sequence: TGTGCCAGCAGCAAAGGGACTCGGAGACCTCCCCGCCAAGAGACCCAGTACTTC. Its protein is CASSKGTRRPPRQETQYF.

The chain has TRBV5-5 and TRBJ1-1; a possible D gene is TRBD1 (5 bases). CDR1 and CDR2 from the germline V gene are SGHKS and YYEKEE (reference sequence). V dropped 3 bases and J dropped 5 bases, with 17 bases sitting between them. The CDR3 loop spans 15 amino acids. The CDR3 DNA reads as TGTGCCAGCAGCTGGGCCCCTCAGGGTCCTACTGAAGCTTTCTTT. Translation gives CASSWAPQGPTEAFF.

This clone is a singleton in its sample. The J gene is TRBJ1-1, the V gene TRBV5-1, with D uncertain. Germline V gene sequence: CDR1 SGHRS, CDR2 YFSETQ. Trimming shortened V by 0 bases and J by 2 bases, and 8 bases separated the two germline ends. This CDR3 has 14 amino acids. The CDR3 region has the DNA TGCGCCAGCAGCTTGGTAGCCGGTAACACTGAAGCTTTCTTT. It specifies CASSLVAGNTEAFF. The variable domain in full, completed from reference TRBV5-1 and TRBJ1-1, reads KAGVTQTPRYLIKTRGQQVTLSCSPISGHRSVSWYQQTPGQGLQFLFEYFSETQRNKGNFPGRFSGRQFSNSRSEMNVSTLELGDSALYLCASSLVAGNTEAFFGQGTRLTVV.

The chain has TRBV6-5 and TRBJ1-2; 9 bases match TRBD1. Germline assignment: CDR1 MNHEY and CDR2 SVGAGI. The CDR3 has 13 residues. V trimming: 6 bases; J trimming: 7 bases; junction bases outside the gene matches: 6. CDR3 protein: CASRYRGRRGYTF. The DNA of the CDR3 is TGTGCCAGCAGGTACAGGGGGCGCCGTGGCTACACCTTC.

The CDR3 sequence is CASSRDRGSSGANVLTF. The CDR3 nucleotides are TGTGCCAGCAGCCGGGACAGGGGGAGCTCTGGGGCCAACGTCCTGACTTTC. The gene calls are TRBV27 and TRBJ2-6, with 11 bases aligning to TRBD1. Germline-derived CDR1 and CDR2 are MNHEY and SMNVEV (reference sequence). The junction had 4 bases not matched to a gene; V was cut back by 6 bases and J by 0 bases. The CDR3 extends over 17 amino acids.

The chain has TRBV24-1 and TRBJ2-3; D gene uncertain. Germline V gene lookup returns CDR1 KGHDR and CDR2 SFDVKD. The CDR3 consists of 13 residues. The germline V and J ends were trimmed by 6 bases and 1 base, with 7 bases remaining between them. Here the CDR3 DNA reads TGTGCCACCAGTAGCCCGGGCACAGATACGCAGTATTTT. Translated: CATSSPGTDTQYF.

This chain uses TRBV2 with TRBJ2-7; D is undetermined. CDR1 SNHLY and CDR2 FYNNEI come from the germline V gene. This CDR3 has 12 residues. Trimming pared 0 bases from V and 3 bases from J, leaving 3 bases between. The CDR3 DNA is TGTGCCAGCAGTGAAGCCCGCTACGAGCAGTACTTC. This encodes CASSEARYEQYF.

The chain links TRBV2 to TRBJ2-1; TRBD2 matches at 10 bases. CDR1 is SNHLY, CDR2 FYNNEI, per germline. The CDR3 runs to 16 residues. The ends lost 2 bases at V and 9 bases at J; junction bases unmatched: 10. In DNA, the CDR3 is TGTGCCAGCAGTGAAATTGTAAAGCGGGGGGGCCCTGAGCAGTTCTTC. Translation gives CASSEIVKRGGPEQFF.

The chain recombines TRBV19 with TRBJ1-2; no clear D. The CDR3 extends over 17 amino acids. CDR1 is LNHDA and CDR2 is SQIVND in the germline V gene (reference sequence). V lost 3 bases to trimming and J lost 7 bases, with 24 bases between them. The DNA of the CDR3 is TGTGCCAGTAGTATGTGGGCAGTGCTGCCGCTCATGGCTGGCTACACCTTC. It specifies CASSMWAVLPLMAGYTF.

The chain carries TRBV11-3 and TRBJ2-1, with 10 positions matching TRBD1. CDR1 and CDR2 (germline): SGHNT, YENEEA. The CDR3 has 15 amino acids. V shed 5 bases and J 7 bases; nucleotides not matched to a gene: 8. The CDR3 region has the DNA TGTGCCAGCAGCCTTCGGGGGACAGGGGTGAATGAGCAGTTCTTC. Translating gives CASSLRGTGVNEQFF.

Written as DNA, the CDR3 is TGTGCCAGCAGCCACTTCACTGGGACAGCTTATGGCTACACCTTC. It specifies CASSHFTGTAYGYTF. The J gene is TRBJ1-2, the V gene TRBV3-1 (or the pseudogene TRBV3-2); TRBD1 aligns across 7 bases. This CDR3 spans 15 amino acids. V gave up 3 bases and J gave up 5 bases; unmatched junction bases: 9. Germline V gene sequence: CDR1 LGHDT, CDR2 YNNKEL (reference sequence).

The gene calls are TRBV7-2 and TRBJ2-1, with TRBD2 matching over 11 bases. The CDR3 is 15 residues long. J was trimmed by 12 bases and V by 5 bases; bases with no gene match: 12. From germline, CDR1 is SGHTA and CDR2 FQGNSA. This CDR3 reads CASSQQTLAGGGQFF. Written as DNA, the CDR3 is TGTGCCAGCAGCCAGCAAACTCTAGCGGGGGGAGGGCAGTTCTTC.